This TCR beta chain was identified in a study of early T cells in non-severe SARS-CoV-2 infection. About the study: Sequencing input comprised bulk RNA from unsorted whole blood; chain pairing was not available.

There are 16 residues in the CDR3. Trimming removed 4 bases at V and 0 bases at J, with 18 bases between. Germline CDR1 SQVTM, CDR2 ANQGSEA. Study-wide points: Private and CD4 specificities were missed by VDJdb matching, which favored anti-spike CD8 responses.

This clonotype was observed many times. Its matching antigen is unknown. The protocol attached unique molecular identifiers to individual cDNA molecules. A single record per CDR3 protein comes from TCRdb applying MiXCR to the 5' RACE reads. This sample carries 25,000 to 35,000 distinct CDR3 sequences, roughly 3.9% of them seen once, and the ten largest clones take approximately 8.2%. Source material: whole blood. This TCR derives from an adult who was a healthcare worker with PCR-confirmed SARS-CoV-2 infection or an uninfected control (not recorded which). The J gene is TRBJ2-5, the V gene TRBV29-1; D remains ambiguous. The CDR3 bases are TGCAGCGTTGTTCGCCCGAGGAGTAAAAACCAAGAGACCCAGTACTTC. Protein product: CSVVRPRSKNQETQYF. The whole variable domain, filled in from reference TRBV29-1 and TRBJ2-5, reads SAVISQKPSRDICQRGTSLTIQCQVDSQVTMMFWYRQQPGQSLTLIATANQGSEATYESGFVIDKFPISRPNLTFSTLTVSNMSPEDSSIYLCSVVRPRSKNQETQYFGPGTRLLVL.